This T cell receptor (beta chain) was captured by sequencing in a study of cytomegalovirus exposure and HLA in healthy donors. Whole-study findings and limits: Despite most TCR sequences being rare, some public TCRs occurred in many donors. Fewer N-insertions than the approximately 610-donor mean were reportedly shown by an Asian-associated ancestry cluster in a later analysis. A later analysis appeared to link common viral pathogens to several of the most significant clusters. HLA allele associations emerged for 16,951 TCR beta sequences in a later analysis, at 0.05 false discovery rate.

PCR was performed using 60 Vbeta and 13 Jbeta primers. Clones were sequenced by immunoSEQ multiplex PCR, and TCRdb holds only the in-frame ones, with some missing. The sample records approximately 100,000 clones, over 60% being singletons. V dropped 4 bases and J dropped 9; count of bases not matched to a gene: 14. The length of the CDR3 is 16 residues. Germline V gene sequence: CDR1 MRHNA, CDR2 SNTAGT. Comment on this clone: Its antigen is not identified.

The sequenced material came from PBMCs. The TCR sequence derives from a female donor in good health and CMV-seropositive. The V and J genes are TRBV6-4 and TRBJ2-7; 11 bases map to TRBD2. CDR3 coding DNA: TGTGCCAGCAGTGCCACCGGGACTAGCGGAGCTCTTGGGCAGTACTTC. It translates to CASSATGTSGALGQYF.